This T cell receptor beta chain derives from a study of blood T cell repertoires in COVID-19. Study context: Collection of acute and convalescent COVID-19 samples took place in the United States, Italy and Spain. From T cells, B-cell-depleted T cells, or PBMCs came the material, which was cDNA or gDNA.

Study processing details: How many nucleated cells were present was estimated from reference gene primer amplification. Sequencing used immunoSEQ multiplex PCR; TCRdb keeps in-frame clones, though not all of them. That table supplies the V and J calls and clone size; D and trimming were determined from the DNA. The data show 250,000 to 350,000 clones, more than 75% seen once. Participants, about 18 to 90 years old, spanned around 25 US areas. This CDR3 is built from 13 residues. Per germline, CDR1 SQVTM and CDR2 ANQGSEA. V was pared by 7 bases and J by 8 bases, with 7 bases of the junction left unmatched.

The specimen was PBMCs or T cells enriched from blood (not recorded which). The clonotype was recovered from a man between 60 and 75 years old who had recovered from COVID-19. The genes are TRBV29-1 and TRBJ1-4; 10 nucleotides match TRBD1. CDR3 region: CSAGQGGREKLFF. CDR3 nucleotide sequence: TGCAGCGCCGGACAGGGGGGCCGCGAAAAACTGTTTTTT.